The clone carrying this T cell receptor (beta chain) showed up many times. Its antigen is currently unknown. TCRdb analysed the 5' RACE reads with MiXCR anew, one entry per CDR3 protein. The sample includes more than 400,000 distinct CDR3 sequences, about 15% of them seen just once. The CDR3 extends over 12 amino acids. V was shortened by 4 bases and J by 0 bases, with 4 bases between the two germline ends. Germline-derived CDR1 and CDR2 are SGHRS and YFSETQ. The data originate from a study of identical twins. The study, taken as a whole, reports: Findings depended on cross-sectional statistics rather than tracking the same donors. The study found excess low generation probability among twin-shared out-of-frame alpha sequences.

These data were likewise used in another study, on yellow fever vaccine responses in identical twins.

Sequenced input: CD4+ T cells sorted from blood. This TCR derives from a woman aged 18-29 years in good health. This rearrangement joins TRBV5-1 to TRBJ2-5; D not certain. As DNA, the CDR3 is TGCGCCAGCAGCCGGTACCAAGAGACCCAGTACTTC. This sequence encodes CASSRYQETQYF.